This T cell receptor beta chain was documented in a study of Ad26.COV2.S vaccination and SARS-CoV-2 variants. Data came from immunoSEQ multiplex PCR; TCRdb stores just in-frame clones and leaves some out. The sample has 120,000 to 150,000 clones, approximately 90% seen once. Germline-derived CDR1 and CDR2 are LGHNA and YSLEER. With 1 base removed from V and 4 bases from J, the gap between germline ends came to 11 bases. This CDR3 contains 14 residues. The study, taken as a whole, reports: While placebo recipients had lower spike-specific TCR breadth, vaccine recipients had more. Recipients of either vaccine or placebo displayed similar breadth of non-spike TCRs. Total T cell responses, in the TCR breadth and depth analyses, may have been underestimated.

Concerning this clone: Its antigen is undetermined.

The chain joins TRBV4-3 to TRBJ2-7, with D unresolved. The TCR was taken from a human donor who had recovered from COVID-19. The source was peripheral blood, collected after recovery from COVID-19. CDR3 region: CASSQGLQLYEQYF. CDR3 bases: TGCGCCAGCAGCCAAGGCCTACAGCTTTACGAGCAGTACTTC.